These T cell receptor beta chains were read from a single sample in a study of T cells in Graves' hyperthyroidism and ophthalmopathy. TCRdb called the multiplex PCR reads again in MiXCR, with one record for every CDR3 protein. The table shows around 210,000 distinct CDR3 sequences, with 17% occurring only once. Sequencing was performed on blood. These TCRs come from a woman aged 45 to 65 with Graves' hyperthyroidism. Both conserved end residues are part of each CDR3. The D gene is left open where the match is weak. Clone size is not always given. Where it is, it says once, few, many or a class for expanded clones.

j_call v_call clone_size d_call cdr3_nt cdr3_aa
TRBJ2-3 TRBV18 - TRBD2 TGTGCCAGCTCACTAGGACTAGCGGATACTAGCACAGATACGCAGTATTTT CASSLGLADTSTDTQYF
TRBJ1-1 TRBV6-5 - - TGTGCCAGCAGTTACCAGGTGGGGGGCACTGAAGCTTTCTTT CASSYQVGGTEAFF
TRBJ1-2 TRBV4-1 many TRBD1 TGCGCCAGCAGCCAAGATAGGGGACAGGGATACACCTTC CASSQDRGQGYTF
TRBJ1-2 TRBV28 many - TGTGCCAGCAGTTTCCGACGTGGCTACACCTTC CASSFRRGYTF
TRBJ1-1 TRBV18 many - TGTGCCAGCTCACCACCGACCCGGGCTGAAGCTTTCTTT CASSPPTRAEAFF
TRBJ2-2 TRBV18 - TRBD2 TGTGCCACCCCTCGACTAGCGAATACGAACACCGGGGAGCTGTTTTTT CATPRLANTNTGELFF
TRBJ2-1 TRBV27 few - TGTGCCAGCAGTTCCCCGAGCTCCTACAATGAGCAGTTCTTC CASSSPSSYNEQFF
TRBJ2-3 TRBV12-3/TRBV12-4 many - TGTGCCAGCAGTTTGCGAGCGGGTACACGCACAGATACGCAGTATTTT CASSLRAGTRTDTQYF
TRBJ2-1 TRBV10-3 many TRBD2 TGTGCCAGCAGGTCTAGCGGGGAGGGAGTAAATGAGCAGTTCTTC CASRSSGEGVNEQFF
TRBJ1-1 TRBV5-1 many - TGCGCCAGCAGCTTGGCTTGGGACCCGAACGCTGAAGCTTTCTTT CASSLAWDPNAEAFF
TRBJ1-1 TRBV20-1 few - TGCAGTGCTAGGAACGACAGGTACACTGAAGCTTTCTTT CSARNDRYTEAFF
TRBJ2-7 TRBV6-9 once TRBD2 TGTGCCAGTGGACTAGCGGGAGACTACGAGCAGTACTTC CASGLAGDYEQYF
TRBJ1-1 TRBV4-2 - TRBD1 TGTGCCAGCAGCCAGGCCGGGACAGGGGGGAGTGAAGCTTTCTTT CASSQAGTGGSEAFF
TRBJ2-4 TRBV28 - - TGTGCCAGCAGTTTTTTGCGGGGATCTCACATTCAGTACTTC CASSFLRGSHIQYF
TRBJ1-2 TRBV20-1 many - TGCAGTGCTACCGGCGAGGGGCATGGCTACACCTTC CSATGEGHGYTF
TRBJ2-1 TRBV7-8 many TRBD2 TGTGCCAGCAGCTCCCCTAGCGGGCGGGGGTACAATGAGCAGTTCTTC CASSSPSGRGYNEQFF
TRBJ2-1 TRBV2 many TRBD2 TGTGCCAGCAGCCCGGGACTAGCGGGAGGAGGGAATGAGCAGTTCTTC CASSPGLAGGGNEQFF
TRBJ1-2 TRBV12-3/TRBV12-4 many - TGTGCCAGCAGTTTTACCACCTATGGCTACACCTTC CASSFTTYGYTF
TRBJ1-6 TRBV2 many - TGTGCCAGCAACGGGGGATATAATTCACCCCTCCACTTT CASNGGYNSPLHF
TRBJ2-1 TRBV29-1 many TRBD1 TGCAGCGTTGAAGCCCCCGGGACAGGGTACTACAATGAGCAGTTCTTC CSVEAPGTGYYNEQFF
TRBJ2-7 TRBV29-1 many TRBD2 TGCAGCGCCAAACTAGCGGGAGTCTCCTACGAGCAGTACTTC CSAKLAGVSYEQYF
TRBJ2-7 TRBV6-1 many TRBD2 TGTGCCAGCAGGAAACTAGCGTTCTACGAGCAGTACTTC CASRKLAFYEQYF
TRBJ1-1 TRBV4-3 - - TGCGCCAGCAGCCAAGATGGGGGGTTGGACACTGAAGCTTTCTTT CASSQDGGLDTEAFF
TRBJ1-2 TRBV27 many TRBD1 TGTGCCAGCAGTTTTCTTCGGACAGGGAATCCCTATGGCTACACCTTC CASSFLRTGNPYGYTF
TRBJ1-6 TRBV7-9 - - TGTGCCAGCAGCTTAGCTGTCGGGGTGCCACCCCTCCACTTT CASSLAVGVPPLHF
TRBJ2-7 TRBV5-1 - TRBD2 TGCGCCAGCAGCGGGGGGACTAGCGGGAGTCCCCTTTACGAGCAGTACTTC CASSGGTSGSPLYEQYF
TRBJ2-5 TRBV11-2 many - TGTGCCAGCAGCTACCCCCGAGGTGGGAAGACCCAGTACTTC CASSYPRGGKTQYF
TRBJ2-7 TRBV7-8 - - TGTGCCAGCAGCTTAGGGACTGCCGAGCAGTACTTC CASSLGTAEQYF
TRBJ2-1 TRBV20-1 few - TGCAGTGCTAGTATGCTAGCGAGATACAATGAGCAGTTCTTC CSASMLARYNEQFF
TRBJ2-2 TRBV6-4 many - TGTGCCAGCAGTGAACAGGGCGGAACCGGGGAGCTGTTTTTT CASSEQGGTGELFF
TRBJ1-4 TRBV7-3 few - TGTGCCAGCAGCTTAAGCGTGAGTGAAAAACTGTTTTTT CASSLSVSEKLFF
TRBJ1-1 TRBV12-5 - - TGTGCTAGTGGTTTGGTAATTCCCCAGGGTAAGAACACTGAAGCTTTCTTT CASGLVIPQGKNTEAFF
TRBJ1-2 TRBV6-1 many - TGTGCCAGCAGTGAACAAATGCATGGCTACACCTTC CASSEQMHGYTF
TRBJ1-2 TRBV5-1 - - - CASSFLWRSGGTGNLYGYTF
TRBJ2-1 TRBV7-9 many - TGTGCCAGCAGCTTAGGGGGGTGGAGCTCCTACAATGAGCAGTTCTTC CASSLGGWSSYNEQFF
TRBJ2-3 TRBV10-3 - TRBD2 TGTGCCATCAGTGAAGCGGGAGGTGGGGCAGATACGCAGTATTTT CAISEAGGGADTQYF
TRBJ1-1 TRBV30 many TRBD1 TGTGCCTGGAGTGTGAGCTGGCAGGGGGTGGTGAACACTGAAGCTTTCTTT CAWSVSWQGVVNTEAFF
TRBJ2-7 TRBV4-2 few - TGTGCCAGCAGCCAAGATCCCGCTAGAGTGGGGGAGCAGTACTTC CASSQDPARVGEQYF